The next 2 T cell receptor beta chains were all read from a single sample in a study of T-cell reconstitution after alpha-beta-depleted transplantation in children. Unique molecular identifiers were built into the TCRbeta library. TCRdb independently ran MiXCR on the PCR reads; one entry per CDR3 protein. The sample records around 490,000 distinct CDR3 sequences, roughly an eighth being singletons. Source: PBMCs, mostly from graft donor cells, taken 180 days after TCRalphabeta/CD19-depleted stem cell transplant. All receptors derive from a female patient between 2 and 15 years old who had a stem cell transplant for aplastic anemia, so the T cells may come from the graft donor.

This clonotype showed up just a few times. V usage is TRBV3-1 and J usage is TRBJ2-2; D remains ambiguous. The CDR3 is 14 residues long. The germline gives CDR1 LGHDT, CDR2 YNNKEL (reference sequence). Trimming removed 1 base from V and 4 bases from J, with 7 bases in between. The CDR3 reads CASSQVTPTGELFF. DNA for the CDR3: TGTGCCAGCAGCCAAGTGACCCCCACCGGGGAGCTGTTTTTT.

The V and J genes are TRBV20-1 and TRBJ1-2; D is uncertain. Germline-derived CDR1 and CDR2 are DFQATT and SNEGSKA (reference sequence). The CDR3 is made up of 14 amino acids. The V end was cut by 0 bases, the J end by 7 bases, with 15 bases between. As DNA, the CDR3 is TGCAGTGCTAGAGATGGCCTAACATTGCGTGGCTACACCTTC. It specifies CSARDGLTLRGYTF.